The 6 T cell receptor beta chains below come from one sample, sequenced in a study of long-term antiretroviral therapy in people with HIV. At the survey level, the v3.0 immunoSEQ assay was run. Assay used: immunoSEQ multiplex PCR; TCRdb lists only in-frame clones, some missing. Here the sample spans about 39,000 clones, approximately 89% being singletons. The material sequenced was unsorted PBMCs, taken 3.1 years after starting antiretroviral therapy. The receptors were sampled from a woman aged 50 to 60 with HIV.

This chain connects TRBV11-2 to TRBJ2-5; 9 nucleotides agree with TRBD2. CDR3 length: 15 residues. V lost 1 base, J lost 2 bases, and 2 bases stayed unmatched. In germline, CDR1 is SGHAT, CDR2 FQNNGV. CDR3 loop: CASSLGLAGQETQYF. In nucleotides, the CDR3 is TGTGCCAGCAGCTTAGGGCTAGCGGGGCAAGAGACCCAGTACTTC.

The rearrangement uses TRBV12-5 and TRBJ2-3, with 10 bases aligning to TRBD2. V dropped 0 bases and J dropped 0; count of bases not matched to a gene: 18. Per the germline V gene, CDR1 is LGHNT and CDR2 is FRNRAP. This CDR3 contains 22 residues. The chain's CDR3 is CASGLVQGRLLAGEPSTDTQYF. The CDR3 region has the DNA TGTGCTAGTGGTTTGGTACAGGGACGACTTCTAGCGGGGGAACCTAGCACAGATACGCAGTATTTT.

The gene calls are TRBV5-6 and TRBJ2-6, with a tentative D call TRBD1 (5 bases). Germline CDR1 SGHDT, CDR2 YYEEEE. With 4 bases removed from V and 1 base from J, the gap between germline ends came to 9 bases. This CDR3 is 15 amino acids long. DNA of the CDR3: TGTGCCAGCAGCGGGCAGGGATCTGGGGCCAACGTCCTGACTTTC. Encoded protein: CASSGQGSGANVLTF.

By share, this clone ranks as medium-sized. This chain joins TRBV7-6 and TRBJ2-7; D possibly corresponds to TRBD2 (5 bases). The V gene's germline CDR1 is SGHVS and CDR2 FNYEAQ. There are 12 residues in the CDR3. Trimming stripped 5 bases from V and 5 bases from J, with 10 bases between. The CDR3 loop is CASSNGVNEQYF. The CDR3 nucleotides are TGTGCCAGCAGCAACGGGGTCAACGAGCAGTACTTC.

The V gene is TRBV6-4, the J gene TRBJ2-3, with 9 bases aligning to TRBD2. This CDR3 contains 16 residues. The V and J ends lost 4 bases and 8 bases, in that order; junction bases with no gene match: 13. The germline CDR1 and CDR2 sequences are MRHNA and SNTAGT. The CDR3 nucleotides read TGTGCCAGCAGTGCCGATAGCGGGGGTCGGGTCGGTACGCAGTATTTT. It encodes CASSADSGGRVGTQYF.

The CDR3 is CASRAFGGAYEQYF. CDR3 coding DNA: TGCGCCAGCAGGGCGTTCGGGGGGGCCTACGAGCAGTACTTC. The gene calls are TRBV5-1 and TRBJ2-7, with 8 bases matching TRBD2. The CDR3 extends over 14 amino acids. V lost 5 bases and J lost 2; bases outside the gene matches: 6. Germline-derived CDR1 and CDR2 are SGHRS and YFSETQ.